Listed here is a single T cell receptor beta chain. Trimming stripped 8 bases from V and 1 base from J, with 29 bases between. The CDR3 spans 20 residues. Germline CDR1 SNHLY, CDR2 FYNNEI. Random hexamers served to reverse transcribe roughly 0.5 to 1 ug RNA. TCRdb ran MiXCR on the immunoSEQ multiplex PCR reads and lists one entry per CDR3 protein. The sample shows roughly 150,000 distinct CDR3 sequences, about 90% of them seen only once. The source of the sample is a study of CD8 T cells in Susac syndrome. The rearrangement links TRBV2 to TRBJ2-2, with a tentative D call TRBD2 (9 bases). Sequenced input: CD4+ T cells from PBMCs. This TCR came from a human donor in good health. The CDR3 is CASSRRQGSQAGGNTGELFF. In nucleotides, the CDR3 is TGTGCCAGCTCCAGAAGACAGGGGAGTCAAGCGGGGGGGAACACCGGGGAGCTGTTTTTT.